These T cell receptor beta chains were read from a single sample in a study of shared clonotypes between healthy human individuals. Data came from immunoSEQ multiplex PCR; TCRdb stores just in-frame clones and leaves some out. Seen here are 2 million to 2.5 million clones, roughly 93% observed once, and the top ten hold 0.3% to 0.4%. The sample consisted of naive CD4+ T cells from PBMCs. The receptors derive from a man aged 18-30 years in good health. Some clones in this sample may be carry-over from other donors' samples. CDR3s include the opening cysteine and the closing phenylalanine or tryptophan. D genes are given only for firm matches. Size is stated for part of the rows, as once, few or many counts, or as a class when the clone is expanded.

clone_size	v_call	j_call	d_call	cdr3_aa	cdr3_nt
-	TRBV7-9	TRBJ1-4	-	CASSLVGKGGEKLFF	TGTGCCAGCAGCCTGGTCGGAAAAGGAGGGGAAAAACTGTTTTTT
-	TRBV4-1	TRBJ1-4	-	CASSQAAGEDEKLFF	TGCGCCAGCAGCCAAGCCGCAGGTGAAGATGAAAAACTGTTTTTT
-	TRBV9	TRBJ2-5	TRBD2	CASSVAGSGEETQYF	TGTGCCAGCAGCGTAGCTGGTAGCGGGGAAGAGACCCAGTACTTC
-	TRBV6-1	TRBJ1-4	TRBD1	CASSELWGTGREKLFF	TGTGCCAGCAGTGAATTGTGGGGGACAGGGCGCGAAAAACTGTTTTTT
-	TRBV20-1	TRBJ1-5	-	CSARDRATQHF	TGCAGTGCTAGAGACCGCGCGACCCAGCATTTT
-	TRBV28	TRBJ2-1	-	CASSPPGLPYNEQFF	TGTGCCAGCAGCCCACCGGGGCTACCCTACAATGAGCAGTTCTTC
-	TRBV6-6	TRBJ2-7	TRBD1	CASSTAGGPYEQYF	TGTGCCAGCAGCACTGCAGGGGGCCCTTACGAGCAGTACTTC
-	TRBV4-2	TRBJ1-1	-	CASSQDPGGRDTEAFF	TGTGCCAGCAGCCAAGACCCAGGAGGTAGGGACACTGAAGCTTTCTTT
-	TRBV2	TRBJ2-1	TRBD2	CASSVSGSDYNEQFF	TGTGCCAGCAGTGTGAGCGGGAGTGACTACAATGAGCAGTTCTTC
-	TRBV6-5	TRBJ2-5	-	CASRDQYQETQYF	TGTGCCAGCAGGGATCAGTATCAAGAGACCCAGTACTTC
-	TRBV11-3	TRBJ2-1	-	CASSPGQGIGTEQFF	TGTGCCAGCAGCCCCGGGCAGGGAATCGGTACCGAGCAGTTCTTC
-	TRBV7-2	TRBJ2-7	-	CASSLTESGSYEQYF	TGTGCCAGCAGCTTAACCGAATCGGGCTCCTACGAGCAGTACTTC
-	TRBV19	TRBJ2-5	TRBD2	CASSTRAGTFETQYF	TGTGCCAGTAGTACCCGAGCGGGAACTTTCGAGACCCAGTACTTC
-	TRBV6-5	TRBJ1-1	-	CASSSVNTEAFF	TGTGCCAGCAGTTCCGTGAACACTGAAGCTTTCTTT
-	TRBV10-2	TRBJ1-1	-	CASRETSLSTEAFF	TGCGCCAGCAGAGAAACTAGTCTTAGCACTGAAGCTTTCTTT
-	TRBV27	TRBJ2-7	TRBD2	CASSSTTSGKGRTYEQYF	TGTGCCAGCAGTTCGACGACTAGCGGGAAGGGTCGCACCTACGAGCAGTACTTC
-	TRBV29-1	TRBJ1-2	-	CSVVLTQVYGYTF	TGCAGCGTTGTCTTAACACAGGTATATGGCTACACCTTC
once	TRBV28	TRBJ2-7	TRBD2	CASSSSGRINEQYF	TGTGCCAGCAGTTCCAGCGGGAGGATTAACGAGCAGTACTTC
once	TRBV6-6	TRBJ1-5	-	CASSWASGEDIKHF	TGTGCCAGCAGTTGGGCCTCCGGTGAGGACATAAAGCATTTT
-	TRBV6-5	TRBJ2-5	-	CASSYRPLTTQYF	TGTGCCAGCAGTTACAGGCCTTTAACGACCCAGTACTTC
-	TRBV11-3	TRBJ2-5	TRBD2	CASSLTSGRGKTQYF	TGTGCCAGCAGCTTAACTAGCGGGAGAGGGAAGACCCAGTACTTC
-	TRBV7-7	TRBJ2-2	-	CASSPRSHSGTGELFF	TGTGCCAGCAGCCCCCGCTCCCACTCGGGCACCGGGGAGCTGTTTTTT
-	TRBV6-1	TRBJ2-5	-	CASSEGKETQYF	TGTGCCAGCAGTGAGGGGAAAGAGACCCAGTACTTC
-	TRBV6-1	TRBJ2-1	TRBD2	CASRAGRSSYNEQFF	TGTGCCAGCAGAGCGGGACGGAGCTCCTACAATGAGCAGTTCTTC
-	TRBV18	TRBJ2-7	-	CASSPVVGNYEQYF	TGTGCCAGCTCACCGGTGGTCGGTAACTACGAGCAGTACTTC
-	TRBV11-2	TRBJ1-1	-	CASSLDSGGTVTEAFF	TGTGCCAGCAGCTTAGATTCTGGAGGTACCGTGACTGAAGCTTTCTTT
-	TRBV5-1	TRBJ2-7	TRBD1	CASSWDRYEQYF	TGCGCCAGCAGCTGGGACAGGTACGAGCAGTACTTC
once	TRBV28	TRBJ1-3	-	CASSGGVSRSGNTIYF	TGTGCCAGCAGCGGGGGGGTTTCTCGCTCTGGAAACACCATATATTTT
-	TRBV6-6	TRBJ1-1	TRBD1	CASSRLIGDRETEAFF	TGTGCCAGCAGTCGGCTAATAGGGGACAGGGAGACTGAAGCTTTCTTT
-	TRBV14	TRBJ1-4	-	CASSRSRVEKLFF	TGTGCCAGCAGCCGAAGTCGGGTTGAAAAACTGTTTTTT
-	TRBV7-2	TRBJ2-3	TRBD2	CASSQETSGSGADTQYF	TGTGCCAGCAGCCAGGAGACGAGCGGGAGTGGGGCAGATACGCAGTATTTT
few	TRBV19	TRBJ1-1	-	CASSIHSTPWKAFF	TGTGCCAGTAGTATCCATTCGACTCCCTGGAAAGCTTTCTTT
-	TRBV9	TRBJ1-1	-	CASSPGPYTEAFF	TGTGCCAGCAGCCCGGGGCCATACACTGAAGCTTTCTTT
-	TRBV28	TRBJ2-7	-	CASRVLSHEQYF	TGTGCCAGCAGGGTTCTCTCCCACGAGCAGTACTTC
-	TRBV6-1	TRBJ2-7	-	CASSEGGLLTYEQYF	TGTGCCAGCAGTGAAGGCGGACTATTAACCTACGAGCAGTACTTC
-	TRBV6-1	TRBJ2-1	-	CASTQTMYNEQFF	TGTGCCAGCACGCAGACCATGTACAATGAGCAGTTCTTC
-	TRBV2	TRBJ1-5	TRBD1	CASSAQGTGPNQPQHF	TGTGCCAGCAGTGCCCAAGGGACAGGGCCCAATCAGCCCCAGCATTTT
-	TRBV6-1	TRBJ2-4	-	CASSEASRVYLAKNIQYF	TGTGCCAGCAGTGAGGCCAGCCGAGTATATTTAGCCAAAAACATTCAGTACTTC
-	TRBV5-6	TRBJ2-3	-	CASSFVTAVSTDTQYF	TGTGCCAGCAGCTTTGTCACGGCGGTAAGCACAGATACGCAGTATTTT
-	TRBV29-1	TRBJ1-1	TRBD1	CSVKTGGTEAFF	TGCAGCGTCAAGACAGGGGGGACTGAAGCTTTCTTT
-	TRBV7-2	TRBJ2-1	TRBD2	CASSYSGTSYNEQFF	TGTGCCAGCAGCTATAGCGGGACCTCCTACAATGAGCAGTTCTTC
-	TRBV4-1	TRBJ1-1	-	CASSQVVGTGNTEAFF	TGCGCCAGCAGCCAAGTAGTAGGGACGGGGAACACTGAAGCTTTCTTT